This T cell receptor (beta chain) was retrieved from a study of identical twins. About this clonotype itself: Its antigen is unidentified.

Study conclusions and caveats: In zero-insertion analyses, partial confounding could arise from invariant MAIT and iNKT cells.

The V gene end was trimmed by 5 bases and the J gene end by 10 bases; junction bases not matched to a gene: 17. Germline V gene lookup returns CDR1 MGHDK and CDR2 SYGVNS. The CDR3 has 16 amino acids. In TCRdb, the 5' RACE reads were re-called with MiXCR into one record per CDR3 protein. The data hold 1.5 million to 2 million distinct CDR3 sequences, with more than 30% observed a single time. The TCR comes from a newborn girl in good health. Input material: cord blood. The chain combines TRBV25-1 with TRBJ2-1; 7 bases are shared with TRBD2. CDR3 coding DNA: TGTGCCAGCAGTTTATCTAGCGGTCCCCGGACCGACGAGCAGTTCTTC. Protein sequence: CASSLSSGPRTDEQFF.